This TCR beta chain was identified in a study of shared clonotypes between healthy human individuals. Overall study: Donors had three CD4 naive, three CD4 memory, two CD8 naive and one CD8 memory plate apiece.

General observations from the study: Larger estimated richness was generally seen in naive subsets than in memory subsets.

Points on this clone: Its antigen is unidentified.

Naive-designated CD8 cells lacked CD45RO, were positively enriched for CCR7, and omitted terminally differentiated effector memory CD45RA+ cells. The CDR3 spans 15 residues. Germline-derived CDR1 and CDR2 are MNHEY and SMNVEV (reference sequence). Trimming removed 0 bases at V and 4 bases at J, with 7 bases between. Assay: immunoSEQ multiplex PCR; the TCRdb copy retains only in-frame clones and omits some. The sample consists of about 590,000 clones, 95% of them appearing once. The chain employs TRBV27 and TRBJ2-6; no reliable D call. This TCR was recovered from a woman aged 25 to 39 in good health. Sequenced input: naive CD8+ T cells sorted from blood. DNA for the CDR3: TGTGCCAGCAGTTTATCGAGTTCAGGGGCCAACGTCCTGACTTTC. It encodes CASSLSSSGANVLTF.